The 28 T cell receptor beta chains in this list originate from one sample, sequenced in a study of beta chain features in type 1 diabetes. These receptors have no known antigen. Isolated RNA was reverse transcribed in full, so expressed TCRB transcripts were sequenced. Data came from immunoSEQ multiplex PCR; TCRdb stores just in-frame clones and leaves some out. The sample lists around 120,000 clones, roughly a sixth occurring once. Regarding the study as a whole: Moderate yet significant TCRB CDR3 shortening was seen in Type 1 diabetes patients in all four CD4+ subsets.

Sequencing used central memory CD4+ T cells from blood. Every receptor here comes from a man younger than 30 with type 1 diabetes.

This sequence joins TRBV7-2 and TRBJ1-2; 7 bases are a match to TRBD1. Germline assignment: CDR1 SGHTA and CDR2 FQGNSA. The CDR3 is made up of 13 amino acids. The junction had 9 bases not matched to a gene; V was cut back by 6 bases and J by 8 bases. CDR3 sequence (DNA): TGTGCCAGCAGACCCGACAGGGTCGGAGGCTACACCTTC. Translating it yields CASRPDRVGGYTF.

This clone was detected only a few times. The chain combines TRBV6-1 with TRBJ2-7, with no clear D. V lost 10 bases and J lost 3, with 16 bases in between. Germline V CDR1 and CDR2: MNHNS, SASEGT. This CDR3 has 13 residues. CDR3 sequence: CATRLREHYEQYF. As DNA, the CDR3 is TGTGCCACGAGACTGAGAGAACACTACGAGCAGTACTTC.

This sequence joins TRBV2 and TRBJ1-2; possibly TRBD1 for D (5 bases). This CDR3 spans 14 amino acids. The germline CDR1 and CDR2 sequences are SNHLY and FYNNEI. The V end lost 10 bases, the J end lost 2 bases, and 17 bases lay between the germline ends. The CDR3 is CATANRDGNYGYTF. The CDR3 DNA follows: TGTGCCACCGCGAACCGGGACGGCAACTATGGCTACACCTTC.

This clone appeared a few times. The DNA of the CDR3 is TGTGCCAGCAGCTTACAGGGGGCGGCTGAAAAACTGTTTTTT. This sequence encodes CASSLQGAAEKLFF. V and J are TRBV7-2 and TRBJ1-4, with TRBD1 matching 8 bases. V lost 2 bases and J lost 7; bases outside the gene matches: 3. Germline V gene sequence: CDR1 SGHTA, CDR2 FQGNSA. CDR3 length: 14 residues.

This clone was seen only a few times. CDR3 residues: CATSTWDRLYEQYF. The DNA for the CDR3 is TGTGCCACCTCAACCTGGGACAGGCTCTACGAGCAGTACTTC. V usage is TRBV2 and J usage is TRBJ2-7, with TRBD1 matching 8 bases. The V and J ends lost 10 bases and 3 bases, in that order; junction bases with no gene match: 11. Germline-derived CDR1 and CDR2 are SNHLY and FYNNEI. This CDR3 region has 14 residues.

This chain joins TRBV5-1 and TRBJ1-2; TRBD1 aligns across 8 bases. The germline gives CDR1 SGHRS, CDR2 YFSETQ. Losses at the gene ends were 0 bases for V and 8 bases for J; bases not matched to a gene: 12. The CDR3 is 16 amino acids. The CDR3 DNA reads TGCGCCAGCAGCTTGGTAATGGGACAGGCGGAAGGCGGCTACACCTTC. This encodes CASSLVMGQAEGGYTF. Full variable domain (missing parts from reference TRBV5-1 and TRBJ1-2): KAGVTQTPRYLIKTRGQQVTLSCSPISGHRSVSWYQQTPGQGLQFLFEYFSETQRNKGNFPGRFSGRQFSNSRSEMNVSTLELGDSALYLCASSLVMGQAEGGYTFGSGTRLTVV.

V gene TRBV7-9 combines with J gene TRBJ2-1; TRBD1 agrees at 7 bases. This CDR3 region has 15 residues. Looked up from germline, CDR1 is SEHNR and CDR2 is FQNEAQ (reference sequence). V was clipped by 4 bases and J by 2 bases; unmatched bases: 5. CDR3 amino acids: CASSSGTATYNEQFF. CDR3 nucleotides: TGTGCCAGCAGCTCCGGGACAGCTACCTACAATGAGCAGTTCTTC.

This chain joins TRBV27 and TRBJ1-1; 7 positions match TRBD1. CDR3 size: 15 residues. With 5 bases clipped from V and 1 base from J, the junction kept 7 bases outside the gene matches. In germline, CDR1 is MNHEY, CDR2 SMNVEV (reference sequence). CDR3 nucleotides: TGTGCCAGCAGTCAGTACAGGGGTTGGAACACTGAAGCTTTCTTT. The encoded protein is CASSQYRGWNTEAFF.

The V call is TRBV19, the J call TRBJ2-1, with unresolved D. V was shortened by 3 bases and J by 6 bases, with 12 bases between the two germline ends. Germline loops: CDR1 LNHDA, CDR2 SQIVND (reference sequence). This CDR3 has 14 residues. The CDR3 loop reads CASSIRQLSNEQFF. The CDR3 bases are TGTGCCAGTAGTATCCGGCAACTGAGCAATGAGCAGTTCTTC.

This clone was seen a handful of times. The chain combines TRBV18 with TRBJ2-7, with TRBD2 matching over 11 bases. Germline V CDR1 and CDR2: KGHSH, LQKENI. The CDR3 has 15 amino acids. The trim removed 4 bases at V and 5 bases at J, leaving 7 bases unmatched. The CDR3, as DNA: TGTGCCAGCTCACTCGGGACTAGCGGAAAGGACGAGCAGTACTTC. This sequence encodes CASSLGTSGKDEQYF.

The sample holds a few counts of this clone. The J gene is TRBJ2-7, the V gene TRBV18; 8 bases are a match to TRBD1. J was trimmed by 2 bases and V by 2 bases; bases with no gene match: 5. Germline lookup yields CDR1 KGHSH and CDR2 LQKENI. This CDR3 contains 15 residues. The CDR3 loop reads CASSPDQGATYEQYF. For the CDR3, the DNA is TGTGCCAGCTCACCAGATCAGGGGGCCACCTACGAGCAGTACTTC.

This chain joins TRBV6-6 and TRBJ2-6; no firm D call. Germline V gene data show CDR1 as MNHNY and CDR2 as SVGAGI (reference sequence). V dropped 7 bases and J dropped 4 bases, with 8 bases sitting between them. The CDR3 covers 13 residues. The CDR3 DNA is TGTGCCAGCAAAAATCCCGGGGCCAACGTCCTGACTTTC. It encodes CASKNPGANVLTF.

The V call is TRBV7-2, the J call TRBJ1-5; a possible D gene is TRBD1 (5 bases). Trimming cost V 6 bases and J 7 bases, with 13 bases left between them. This CDR3 has 13 residues. Germline values: CDR1 SGHTA, CDR2 FQGNSA. This chain's CDR3 is CASRDIGGQPQHF. In DNA, the CDR3 is TGTGCCAGCAGAGATATTGGGGGGCAGCCCCAGCATTTT.

The rearrangement joins TRBV7-2 to TRBJ2-5; D not certain. The CDR3 has 11 residues. CDR1 SGHTA and CDR2 FQGNSA come from the germline V gene. Trimming took 5 bases from V and 2 from J, leaving 3 bases between them. The CDR3 sequence: CASSGQETQYF. The CDR3, as DNA: TGTGCCAGCAGCGGACAAGAGACCCAGTACTTC.

V is TRBV9 and J is TRBJ2-1; 10 nucleotides line up with TRBD2. Germline CDR1 is SGDLS and CDR2 is YYNGEE. The CDR3 covers 15 residues. With 0 bases clipped from V and 4 bases from J, the junction kept 1 base outside the gene matches. CDR3 in DNA: TGTGCCAGCAGCGTAGGGACTAGCGGATACAATGAGCAGTTCTTC. It yields the protein CASSVGTSGYNEQFF.

The chain is built from TRBV2 and TRBJ2-5; D not certain. The CDR3 is 14 amino acids. Germline CDR1 is SNHLY and CDR2 is FYNNEI. Trimming took off 6 bases at V and 1 base at J, with 12 bases between the two ends. DNA of the CDR3: TGTGCCAGCAGGAGTGGCTACAGCCAAGAGACCCAGTACTTC. Its protein product is CASRSGYSQETQYF.

CDR3 DNA sequence: TGTGCCAGCTCACCACCGAAGGCGGATGGGTCCTCCTACGAGCAGTACTTC. As protein: CASSPPKADGSSYEQYF. The V and J genes are TRBV18 and TRBJ2-7; unclear D gene. The CDR3 has 17 residues. The V gene lost 0 bases and the J gene lost 0 bases, with 15 bases spanning the gap. CDR1 is KGHSH, CDR2 LQKENI, per germline.

A note on this clone: Other DNA sequences in the sample encode the same CDR3. The chain uses TRBV30 and TRBJ2-5; no reliable D call. Germline V gene lookup returns CDR1 GTSNPN and CDR2 SVGIG (reference sequence). CDR3 size: 11 residues. V gave up 0 bases and J gave up 5 bases, with 4 bases separating them. Written as DNA, the CDR3 is TGTGCCTGGAGTGTACTTGAGACCCAGTACTTC. As protein: CAWSVLETQYF.

The chain has TRBV18 and TRBJ2-1, with a tentative D call TRBD2 (5 bases). Between the trimmed V and J ends, which lost 0 bases and 8 bases, there was a span of 8 bases. Germline-derived CDR1 and CDR2 are KGHSH and LQKENI. There are 13 residues in the CDR3. The CDR3 region is CASSPPGSDEQFF. For the CDR3, the DNA is TGTGCCAGCTCACCACCGGGGAGTGATGAGCAGTTCTTC.

This clone was detected only a few times. The chain recombines TRBV19 with TRBJ2-1; a possible D gene is TRBD2 (6 bases). This CDR3 comprises 15 residues. Germline V CDR1 and CDR2: LNHDA, SQIVND (reference sequence). V lost 3 bases, J lost 3 bases, and 12 bases lay in between. The CDR3 here is CASSISGDDYNEQFF. CDR3 DNA: TGTGCCAGTAGTATCTCGGGAGATGACTACAATGAGCAGTTCTTC.

This clone was seen more than once but under ten times. This chain links TRBV28 with TRBJ1-6; TRBD1 agrees at 8 bases. V lost 4 bases to trimming and J lost 8 bases; unmatched junction nucleotides: 7. CDR3 length: 15 amino acids. The germline V gene encodes CDR1 MDHEN and CDR2 SYDVKM. CDR3 DNA sequence: TGTGCCAGCAGTTCCCCAGGACAGGGCTATTCACCCCTCCACTTT. It translates to CASSSPGQGYSPLHF.

The genes are TRBV21-1 and TRBJ2-1. TRBV21-1 is a pseudogene locus. The length of the CDR3 is 14 residues. The CDR3 nucleotides are TGTGCCAGCGGTAGAGAAAGGTCCTACAATGAGCAGTTCTTC. Translating it yields CASGRERSYNEQFF.

This clone was counted a few times. The gene calls are TRBV7-2 and TRBJ2-3; possible D gene TRBD2, 6 bases. Germline CDR1 is SGHTA and CDR2 is FQGNSA. V was trimmed by 3 bases and J by 0 bases, leaving 10 bases between them. CDR3 size: 15 residues. The CDR3 loop is CASSLMGGSTDTQYF. CDR3 nucleotides: TGTGCCAGCAGCTTGATGGGGGGTAGCACAGATACGCAGTATTTT.

This chain joins TRBV2 and TRBJ2-1; 12 positions match TRBD2. The CDR3 sequence is 14 residues long. The J segment lost 10 bases and the V segment lost 6 bases, leaving 7 bases of the junction unmatched. Per the germline V gene, CDR1 is SNHLY and CDR2 is FYNNEI. The CDR3 loop is CASRLAGGPGEQFF. In nucleotides, the CDR3 is TGTGCCAGCAGGCTAGCGGGAGGGCCCGGGGAGCAGTTCTTC.

The chain carries TRBV6-5 and TRBJ2-7; D may be TRBD2 (5 bases). Germline-derived CDR1 and CDR2 are MNHEY and SVGAGI. CDR3 length: 13 residues. V was cut by 7 bases and J by 0 bases, with 10 bases left in between. The CDR3 reads CASKGRDSYEQYF. CDR3 in DNA: TGTGCCAGCAAAGGACGGGACTCCTACGAGCAGTACTTC.

J is TRBJ1-1 and V is TRBV5-1, with D unclear. The CDR3 extends over 13 amino acids. Germline V gene sequence: CDR1 SGHRS, CDR2 YFSETQ. Between the trimmed V and J ends, which lost 4 bases and 4 bases, there was a span of 11 bases. The CDR3 region has the DNA TGCGCCAGCAGCATCGACGGTACCACTGAAGCTTTCTTT. Its translation is CASSIDGTTEAFF.

This chain links TRBV30 with TRBJ2-7; no clear D. There are 14 residues in the CDR3. V lost 5 bases and J 2 bases, leaving 16 bases between the germline ends. Looked up from germline, CDR1 is GTSNPN and CDR2 is SVGIG (reference sequence). The CDR3 protein is CAWSDGSTTYEQYF. In DNA, the CDR3 is TGTGCCTGGTCGGACGGATCGACGACCTACGAGCAGTACTTC.

This clone was observed a few times. This rearrangement joins TRBV9 to TRBJ2-3; no clear D. This CDR3 spans 14 amino acids. Germline-derived CDR1 and CDR2 are SGDLS and YYNGEE. The V end was cut by 2 bases, the J end by 0 bases, with 7 bases between. For the CDR3, the DNA is TGTGCCAGCAGCGTCGAAACTAGCACAGATACGCAGTATTTT. Protein product: CASSVETSTDTQYF.